These 3 T cell receptor beta chains came from one sample sequenced in a study of T-cell memory formation after mild COVID-19. One entry per CDR3 protein results from TCRdb running MiXCR on the 5' RACE reads. The sample includes around 530,000 distinct CDR3 sequences, roughly a fifth of them seen just once. What was sequenced was PBMCs or a T cell subset sorted from them (not recorded which). Source of these receptors: an adult woman who had mild COVID-19 (a few samples of this study predate the infection). Cell type and time point are not known.

The gene calls are TRBV4-1 and TRBJ1-6; 9 bases are a match to TRBD1. Germline CDR1 is MGHRA and CDR2 is YSYEKL. This CDR3 is 17 amino acids long. J was trimmed by 10 bases and V by 0 bases; bases with no gene match: 10. This CDR3 reads CASSQDRPGQGNSPLHF. CDR3 bases: TGCGCCAGCAGCCAAGACCGCCCCGGACAGGGGAACTCACCCCTCCACTTT.

The V gene is TRBV27, the J gene TRBJ2-6; no reliable D call. Trimming shortened V by 3 bases and J by 0 bases, and 6 bases separated the two germline ends. The CDR3 contains 15 residues. CDR1 MNHEY and CDR2 SMNVEV come from the germline V gene (reference sequence). CDR3: CASSFRLSGANVLTF. DNA of the CDR3: TGTGCCAGCAGTTTTCGACTCTCTGGGGCCAACGTCCTGACTTTC.

This chain joins TRBV5-1 and TRBJ2-7, with D maybe TRBD2 (5 bases). The germline CDR1 and CDR2 sequences are SGHRS and YFSETQ. The V end lost 4 bases, the J end lost 4 bases, and 15 bases lay between the germline ends. The CDR3 is made up of 14 amino acids. This chain's CDR3 is CASSIPTGEYEQYF. DNA of the CDR3: TGCGCCAGCAGCATCCCCACCGGGGAATACGAGCAGTACTTC.